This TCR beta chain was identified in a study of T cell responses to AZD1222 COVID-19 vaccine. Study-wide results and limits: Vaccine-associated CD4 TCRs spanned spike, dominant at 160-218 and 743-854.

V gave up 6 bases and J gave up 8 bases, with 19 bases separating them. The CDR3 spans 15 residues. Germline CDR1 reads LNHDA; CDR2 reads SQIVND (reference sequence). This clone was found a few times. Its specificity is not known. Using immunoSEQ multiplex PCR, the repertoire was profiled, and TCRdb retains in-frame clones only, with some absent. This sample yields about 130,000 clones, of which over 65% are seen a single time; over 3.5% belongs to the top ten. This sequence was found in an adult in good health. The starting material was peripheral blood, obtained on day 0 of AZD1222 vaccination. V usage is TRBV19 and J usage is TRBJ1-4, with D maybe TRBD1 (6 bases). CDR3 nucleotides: TGTGCCAGTAGCACCTCGGACAGTAGAAACGAAAAACTGTTTTTT. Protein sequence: CASSTSDSRNEKLFF.